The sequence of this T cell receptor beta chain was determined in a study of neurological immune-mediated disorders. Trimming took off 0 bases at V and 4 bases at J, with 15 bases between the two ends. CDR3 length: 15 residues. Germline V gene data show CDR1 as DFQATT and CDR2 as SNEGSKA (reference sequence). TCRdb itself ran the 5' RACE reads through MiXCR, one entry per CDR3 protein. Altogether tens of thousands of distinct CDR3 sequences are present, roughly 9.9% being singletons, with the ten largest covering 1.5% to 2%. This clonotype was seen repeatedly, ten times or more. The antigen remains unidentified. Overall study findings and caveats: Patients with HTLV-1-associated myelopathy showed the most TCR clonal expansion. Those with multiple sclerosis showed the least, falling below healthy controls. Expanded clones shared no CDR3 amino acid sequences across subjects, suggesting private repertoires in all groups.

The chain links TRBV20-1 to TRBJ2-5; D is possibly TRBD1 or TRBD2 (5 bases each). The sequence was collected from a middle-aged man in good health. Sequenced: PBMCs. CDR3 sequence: CSARDPTGTGETQYF. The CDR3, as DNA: TGCAGTGCTAGAGACCCAACGGGGACCGGAGAGACCCAGTACTTC.